A selection of T cell receptor beta chains follows, all from one sample in a study of shared T cell receptors in the human thymus. The method was immunoSEQ multiplex PCR; TCRdb's version includes in-frame clones alone and lacks a portion of them. The sample holds 450,000 to 650,000 clones, roughly 74% seen once. The data were also submitted as part of a second study, on human thymus T cells.

The sample taken for sequencing was thymocytes. The receptors shown here come from a boy younger than two with a congenital heart defect. Each CDR3 is given with its conserved first and last residue. A D gene is named only where the DNA matches it firmly. Clone size is given for some rows only: seen once, a few or many times, or a class if the clone is expanded.

>TRBJ2-3|TRBV30|TRBD2|once
TGTGCCTGGAGGCGGGGACTAGCGGGAGGTCGGGGAGATACGCAGTATTTT
CAWRRGLAGGRGDTQYF
>TRBJ1-4|TRBV5-6|TRBD1|-
TGTGCCAGCAGCTCGGACAGGTTGAACGAAAAACTGTTTTTT
CASSSDRLNEKLFF
>TRBJ2-1|TRBV28|-|few
TGTGCCAGCCGTCGGTCGGTATACCGGTGCAATGAGCAGTTCTTC
CASRRSVYRCNEQFF
>TRBJ2-2|TRBV10-2|TRBD2|-
TGCGCCAGCAGTGGACTAGCCCAAACCGGGGAGCTGTTTTTT
CASSGLAQTGELFF
>TRBJ2-1|TRBV10-3|-|few
TGTGCCATCAGGAAGTGGGAGGGGGACAATGAGCAGTTCTTC
CAIRKWEGDNEQFF
>TRBJ2-7|TRBV25-1|TRBD2|-
TGTGCCAGCAGTGCCCGGGGGGCCTACGAGCAGTACTTC
CASSARGAYEQYF
>TRBJ2-7|TRBV6-1|-|few
TGTGCCAGCTTGCCGGACAGTACCTACGAGCAGTACTTC
CASLPDSTYEQYF
>TRBJ2-7|TRBV6-5|-|-
TGTGCCAGCAGCTCACGGACAGGCCAGGAGGGGCAGTACTTC
CASSSRTGQEGQYF
>TRBJ2-1|TRBV14|TRBD2|-
TGTGCCAGCAGCCACGTGGGACTAGCGGGACCCTACAATGAGCAGTTCTTC
CASSHVGLAGPYNEQFF
>TRBJ2-7|TRBV4-3|-|-
TGCGCCAGCAGCCAAGAGAGGGGGCTAGCGGGCCAGTGGGAGCAGTACTTC
CASSQERGLAGQWEQYF
>TRBJ1-1|TRBV12-5|-|-
TGTGCTCCGGCCGGTCGGGACTCTGTTTGGAAGGGCACTGAAGCTTTCTTT
CAPAGRDSVWKGTEAFF
>TRBJ1-2|TRBV5-4|TRBD1|-
TGTGCCAGCAGCTCGATCCCCCACAGGGGGCGGGGTGGCTACACCTTC
CASSSIPHRGRGGYTF
>TRBJ2-1|TRBV2|TRBD1|-
TGTGCCAGCAGGGGACAGTTCTACAATGAGCAGTTCTTC
CASRGQFYNEQFF
>TRBJ2-3|TRBV20-1|TRBD2|-
TGCAGCGCGGGGGAGCTAACGCAGTATTTT
CSAGELTQYF
>TRBJ1-2|TRBV5-1|-|-
TGCGCCAGCAGCTCGACACCCTCCTGGGGCTACACCTTC
CASSSTPSWGYTF
>TRBJ2-7|TRBV9|-|once
TGTGCCAGCAGCCCACGACAGGAGGCGAACTACGAGCAGTACTTC
CASSPRQEANYEQYF
>TRBJ2-7|TRBV6-5|-|-
TGTGCCAGCAGTTCCCGGACAGCTGGCTCCTACGAGCAGTACTTC
CASSSRTAGSYEQYF
>TRBJ2-1|TRBV5-6|TRBD2|-
TGTGCCAGCAGCTTAGACAGGAGACTAGCGGGCGGCTACAATGAGCAGTTCTTC
CASSLDRRLAGGYNEQFF
>TRBJ2-5|TRBV18|TRBD2|-
TGTGCCAGCTCACCGAGGGACCCCGGGAGGGCGGAGGAGACCCAGTACTTC
CASSPRDPGRAEETQYF
>TRBJ2-1|TRBV9|-|-
TGTGCCAGCAGCGTAGCCTCAAGCCCCTACAATGAGCAGTTCTTC
CASSVASSPYNEQFF
>TRBJ2-5|TRBV30|TRBD2|-
TGTGCCCAATCGGGACCTAGCGGCCCATCTTTGGAGACCCAGTACTTC
CAQSGPSGPSLETQYF
>TRBJ2-7|TRBV6-5|-|few
TGTGCCAGCAGTTACTCGAATCGGGACGAGCAGTACTTC
CASSYSNRDEQYF
>TRBJ2-3|TRBV4-3|-|-
TGCGCCAGCAGCCAAGGCGAGACTAGGGTGTCGACAGATACGCAGTATTTT
CASSQGETRVSTDTQYF
>TRBJ2-6|TRBV7-9|TRBD2|-
TGTGCCAGCAGCACGGGACTAGCGGGAAACTCTGGGGCCAACGTCCTGACTTTC
CASSTGLAGNSGANVLTF
>TRBJ2-2|TRBV25-1|TRBD1|-
TGTGCCAGCACAGACAGGGATAGTCACGGGGAGCTGTTTTTT
CASTDRDSHGELFF
>TRBJ2-6|TRBV6-1|TRBD1|few
TGTGCCAGCAGTGAAAGCGGGACAGGGGACTCTGGGGCCAACGTCCTGACTTTC
CASSESGTGDSGANVLTF
>TRBJ1-2|TRBV12-5|-|-
TGTGCTAGTGGTTTGGTAGGAGGGACCTATGGCTACACCTTC
CASGLVGGTYGYTF
>TRBJ1-2|TRBV9|-|-
TGTGCCAGCAGCGTGTTAAGAGATGGCTACACCTTC
CASSVLRDGYTF
>TRBJ2-7|TRBV4-3|-|-
TGCGCCAGCAGCCAAGATTTGTCAGATAGGGGGTACGAGCAGTACTTC
CASSQDLSDRGYEQYF
>TRBJ1-1|TRBV13|-|-
TGTGCCAGCAGCAGTCCGACAGGAATCTCCACTGAAGCTTTCTTT
CASSSPTGISTEAFF
>TRBJ1-5|TRBV28|TRBD1|-
TGTGCCAGCAGTACCCCCCGGGACAGGGCCGATCAGCCCCAGCATTTT
CASSTPRDRADQPQHF
>TRBJ2-5|TRBV7-4|-|few
TGTGCCAGCAGAAAACACAGGGAGGGAGAGACCCAGTACTTC
CASRKHREGETQYF
>TRBJ1-5|TRBV6-5|-|-
TGTGCCAGCAGGCGGAAAAGCAATCAGCCCCAGCATTTT
CASRRKSNQPQHF
>TRBJ2-1|TRBV19|TRBD2|-
TGTGCCAGTAGTATAGACGGTAGCGGGGCCTACAATGAGCAGTTCTTC
CASSIDGSGAYNEQFF
>TRBJ1-1|TRBV27|-|-
TGTGCCAGCAGTGCCGGGCGGGAGAACACTGAAGCTTTCTTT
CASSAGRENTEAFF
>TRBJ2-7|TRBV10-1|TRBD2|-
TGCGCCAGCAGTAGACTAGCGGGAGGGCCCGACTCCTACGAGCAGTACTTC
CASSRLAGGPDSYEQYF
>TRBJ2-3|TRBV4-3|TRBD2|once
TGCGCCAGCAGCCAAGCCCCACCTAGCGGGAAAACAGATACGCAGTATTTT
CASSQAPPSGKTDTQYF
>TRBJ2-1|TRBV25-1|-|-
TGTGCCAGCAACAGTATACTCAATGAGCAGTTCTTC
CASNSILNEQFF
>TRBJ2-5|TRBV11-3|-|-
TGTGCCAGCAGACCCAACAGGGAGGGAAGTTTGGAGACCCAGTACTTC
CASRPNREGSLETQYF
>TRBJ2-3|TRBV5-1|-|-
TGCGCCAGCAGCTGTCCGGGTCAAACTAGCACAGATACGCAGTATTTT
CASSCPGQTSTDTQYF
>TRBJ2-1|TRBV10-2|TRBD2|-
TGCGCCACCTCTTCGACTAGCGGGGGCGATGAGCAGTTCTTC
CATSSTSGGDEQFF
>TRBJ1-5|TRBV5-8|-|-
TGTGCCAGCATCGCACCCAGGGTAAGCAATCAGCCCCAGCATTTT
CASIAPRVSNQPQHF
>TRBJ2-1|TRBV25-1|-|-
TGTGCCAGCAGTGCCCCGGGGTATAGCTCCTACAATGAGCAGTTCTTC
CASSAPGYSSYNEQFF
>TRBJ1-2|TRBV5-4|TRBD1|once
TGTGCCAGCAGCACGGGGACAGGTCCTTACCCCCTCTATGGCTACACCTTC
CASSTGTGPYPLYGYTF
>TRBJ1-2|TRBV5-1|TRBD1|once
TGCGCCAGCAGCTTGGTGGGACAGGCGGGCGGCTACACCTTC
CASSLVGQAGGYTF
>TRBJ2-5|TRBV27|TRBD2|-
TGTGCCAGCAGTCAGGATAGCGGGAGGGCCTTGGGAGAGACCCAGTACTTC
CASSQDSGRALGETQYF